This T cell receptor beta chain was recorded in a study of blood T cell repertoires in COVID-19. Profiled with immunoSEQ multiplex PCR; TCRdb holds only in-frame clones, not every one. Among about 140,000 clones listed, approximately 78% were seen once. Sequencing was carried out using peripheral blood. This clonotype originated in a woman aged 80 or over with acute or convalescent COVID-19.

The CDR3 loop reads CASSLQGWAGEQFF. The CDR3 nucleotides are TGTGCCAGCAGTTTACAGGGGTGGGCTGGTGAGCAGTTCTTC. The rearrangement links TRBV28 to TRBJ2-1, with D perhaps matching TRBD1 (6 bases). V gave up 2 bases and J gave up 9 bases, with 14 bases separating them. The CDR3 consists of 14 residues. Germline assignment: CDR1 MDHEN and CDR2 SYDVKM.